The 17 T cell receptor beta chains given below trace back to one sample, sequenced in a study of blood T cell repertoires in COVID-19. The table came from immunoSEQ multiplex PCR; TCRdb's copy has only in-frame clones and leaves some out. The table has under 95,000 clones, approximately 87% seen once. Sequenced material: peripheral blood. The receptors derive from a human donor in a cohort sampled during active COVID-19.

The chain combines TRBV2 with TRBJ2-7; 11 positions agree with TRBD2. The V and J ends lost 5 bases and 5 bases, in that order; junction bases with no gene match: 5. CDR3 length: 14 residues. Germline CDR1 SNHLY, CDR2 FYNNEI. This CDR3 is CASSRTSGYDEQYF. The CDR3 DNA follows: TGTGCCAGCAGTCGGACTAGCGGGTACGACGAGCAGTACTTC.

This sequence joins TRBV10-3 and TRBJ1-5; D not resolved. Between the trimmed V and J ends, which lost 2 bases and 7 bases, there was a span of 6 bases. CDR3 length: 12 amino acids. Germline-derived CDR1 and CDR2 are ENHRY and SYGVKD. CDR3 DNA sequence: TGTGCCATCAGTGAGGCGGGCCAGCCCCAGCATTTT. As protein: CAISEAGQPQHF.

The chain couples TRBV7-2 to TRBJ2-5; 10 nucleotides match TRBD1. V shed 6 bases, J shed 5 bases, and the junction held 12 bases outside the gene matches. CDR3 length: 16 residues. Germline V lookup: CDR1 SGHTA, CDR2 FQGNSA. The CDR3 loop is CASSSLPGQGTETQYF. CDR3 DNA sequence: TGTGCCAGCAGTTCTCTCCCGGGACAGGGGACCGAGACCCAGTACTTC.

The chain carries TRBV6-1 and TRBJ2-3; no reliable D call. The CDR3 is made up of 15 amino acids. Germline values: CDR1 MNHNS, CDR2 SASEGT. The V end was cut by 8 bases, the J end by 6 bases, with 21 bases between. This chain's CDR3 is CASETHPPGPDTQYF. The DNA of the CDR3 is TGTGCCAGCGAAACTCACCCCCCGGGTCCGGATACGCAGTATTTT.

This clone showed up just a few times. The genes are TRBV9 and TRBJ2-7; 7 bases line up with TRBD2. This CDR3 spans 15 amino acids. Germline trimming cut 0 bases from V and 0 bases from J; bases unmatched to any gene: 3. Germline V gives CDR1 SGDLS, CDR2 YYNGEE. The CDR3 spells CASSVAGGSSYEQYF. DNA for the CDR3: TGTGCCAGCAGCGTAGCGGGGGGTTCCTCCTACGAGCAGTACTTC.

This chain joins TRBV25-1 and TRBJ2-7; possibly TRBD1 for D (6 bases). The V end lost 0 bases, the J end lost 0 bases, and 12 bases lay between the germline ends. The CDR3 runs to 16 residues. CDR1 MGHDK and CDR2 SYGVNS come from the germline V gene. CDR3 nucleotide sequence: TGTGCCAGCAGTGAATATGGGCAGGGGAGCTCCTACGAGCAGTACTTC. Translation: CASSEYGQGSSYEQYF.

The chain links TRBV5-1 to TRBJ1-1; D uncertain. This CDR3 is built from 14 residues. V lost 0 bases to trimming and J lost 1 base, with 7 bases between them. Germline CDR1 is SGHRS and CDR2 is YFSETQ. The CDR3 is CASSLDSENTEAFF. The CDR3 DNA reads as TGCGCCAGCAGCTTGGACTCCGAGAACACTGAAGCTTTCTTT.

This sequence joins TRBV29-1 and TRBJ1-2; TRBD1 matches at 8 bases. V was clipped by 3 bases and J by 8 bases; unmatched bases: 8. The CDR3 has 13 amino acids. Per germline, CDR1 SQVTM and CDR2 ANQGSEA. CDR3: CSVDSQGASGYTF. CDR3 sequence (DNA): TGCAGCGTTGATAGCCAGGGGGCTAGCGGCTACACCTTC.

The chain recombines TRBV4-1 with TRBJ1-6, with 7 bases identical to TRBD1. The CDR3 totals 13 residues. The trim removed 1 base at V and 14 bases at J, leaving 5 bases unmatched. Per the germline V gene, CDR1 is MGHRA and CDR2 is YSYEKL. The CDR3: CASSQGTGQALHF. The CDR3 DNA reads TGCGCCAGCAGCCAAGGGACAGGACAAGCCCTCCACTTT.

The chain employs TRBV9 and TRBJ2-3, with D possibly being TRBD1 (5 bases). Germline CDR1 is SGDLS and CDR2 is YYNGEE. The V end was cut by 4 bases, the J end by 2 bases, with 14 bases between. The CDR3 has 15 residues. The CDR3 sequence: CASSPRDTITDTQYF. In DNA, the CDR3 is TGTGCCAGCAGCCCCAGGGATACGATCACAGATACGCAGTATTTT. Combining the CDR3 with reference TRBV9 and TRBJ2-3 gives the whole variable domain DSGVTQTPKHLITATGQRVTLRCSPRSGDLSVYWYQQSLDQGLQFLIQYYNGEERAKGNILERFSAQQFPDLHSELNLSSLELGDSALYFCASSPRDTITDTQYFGPGTRLTVL.

The V gene is TRBV3-1 (or the pseudogene TRBV3-2), the J gene TRBJ1-1, with 8 nucleotides matching TRBD1. With V trimmed by 0 bases and J by 2 bases, 8 bases remained unmatched. Germline assignment: CDR1 LGHDT and CDR2 YNNKEL (reference sequence). The CDR3 is made up of 17 amino acids. The CDR3 region has the DNA TGTGCCAGCAGCCAAGAGAGGCAGGGGGCGCCTAACACTGAAGCTTTCTTT. Protein: CASSQERQGAPNTEAFF.

The V gene is TRBV6-2 or TRBV6-3, the J gene TRBJ1-2; D is perhaps TRBD1 (6 bases). Germline V gene lookup returns CDR1 MNHEY and CDR2 SVGEGT. CDR3 size: 13 residues. V lost 0 bases and J 7 bases, leaving 9 bases between the germline ends. In nucleotides, the CDR3 is TGTGCCAGCAGTTACTCAGGACAGTTTGGCTACACCTTC. This gives the protein CASSYSGQFGYTF.

DNA of the CDR3: TGCGCCAGCAGCTTGGAGACAGCAAAGAACACTGAAGCTTTCTTT. It encodes CASSLETAKNTEAFF. V gene TRBV5-1 combines with J gene TRBJ1-1, with TRBD1 as a possible D gene (5 bases). Germline V gene lookup returns CDR1 SGHRS and CDR2 YFSETQ. The CDR3 is 15 amino acids. V lost 0 bases and J 1 base, leaving 10 bases between the germline ends. Variable domain in full (rest from reference TRBV5-1 and TRBJ1-1): KAGVTQTPRYLIKTRGQQVTLSCSPISGHRSVSWYQQTPGQGLQFLFEYFSETQRNKGNFPGRFSGRQFSNSRSEMNVSTLELGDSALYLCASSLETAKNTEAFFGQGTRLTVV.

This clone was picked up one time. The chain recombines TRBV7-9 with TRBJ2-2; TRBD1 might be the D (6 bases). The CDR3 totals 13 residues. V lost 8 bases to trimming and J lost 5 bases, with 12 bases between them. Germline CDR1 reads SEHNR; CDR2 reads FQNEAQ (reference sequence). CDR3 amino acids: CASHTGQTGELFF. Here the CDR3 DNA reads TGTGCCAGCCACACCGGACAGACCGGGGAGCTGTTTTTT.

This rearrangement joins TRBV6-1 to TRBJ1-2, with D possibly being TRBD1 (6 bases). CDR3 length equals 14 residues. Trimming pared 0 bases from V and 3 bases from J, leaving 8 bases between. CDR1 and CDR2 from the germline V gene are MNHNS and SASEGT. The CDR3 protein is CASSEAGQHYGYTF. Here the CDR3 DNA reads TGTGCCAGCAGTGAAGCCGGACAGCACTATGGCTACACCTTC.

Here the CDR3 reads CASSQSYSEAFF. CDR3 bases: TGTGCCAGCAGCCAATCATACAGTGAAGCTTTCTTT. V is TRBV3-1 (or the pseudogene TRBV3-2) and J is TRBJ1-1; D is undetermined. The V end was cut by 2 bases, the J end by 7 bases, with 8 bases between. Germline CDR1 and CDR2: LGHDT and YNNKEL (reference sequence). The CDR3 has 12 residues.

CDR3 nucleotide sequence: TGTGCCTGGAGTACAGGGGATTATGGCTACACCTTC. As protein: CAWSTGDYGYTF. The chain uses TRBV30 and TRBJ1-2; 7 bases agree with TRBD1. Looked up from germline, CDR1 is GTSNPN and CDR2 is SVGIG (reference sequence). The length of the CDR3 is 12 residues. V lost 2 bases and J lost 5; bases outside the gene matches: 2.